This T cell receptor (beta chain) was identified in a study of tumor and adjacent non-tumor tissue in lung cancer. Study at large: The patients, 10 men and about 5 women, were about 31 to 76 with stage I to III disease. Study results and limitations: Compared with tumor, normal lung showed significantly lower TCR diversity.

This clonotype was detected once. Its antigen is currently unknown. One base away lies a much larger clone, so this may be a sequencing read error. Three rounds of nested PCR, following a modified ARM-PCR protocol, produced the TCRbeta library. Using its own MiXCR run on the multiplex PCR reads, TCRdb lists one record per CDR3 protein. Of 90,000 to 110,000 distinct CDR3 sequences detected, roughly 75% appear once; the ten largest clones hold about 39%. The J segment lost 3 bases and the V segment lost 6 bases, leaving 13 bases of the junction unmatched. The CDR3 loop spans 18 amino acids. No cell sorting was done before RNA was extracted from the tissue.

This chain connects TRBV12-3 or TRBV12-4 to TRBJ1-6, with 8 bases matching TRBD1. The receptor comes from a woman in her fifties or sixties with non-small cell lung cancer. Material for sequencing was lung tumor tissue. DNA of the CDR3: TGTGCCAGCAGCCACGCATCACAGGGGGTACTCTATAATTCACCCCTCCACTTT. This encodes CASSHASQGVLYNSPLHF.